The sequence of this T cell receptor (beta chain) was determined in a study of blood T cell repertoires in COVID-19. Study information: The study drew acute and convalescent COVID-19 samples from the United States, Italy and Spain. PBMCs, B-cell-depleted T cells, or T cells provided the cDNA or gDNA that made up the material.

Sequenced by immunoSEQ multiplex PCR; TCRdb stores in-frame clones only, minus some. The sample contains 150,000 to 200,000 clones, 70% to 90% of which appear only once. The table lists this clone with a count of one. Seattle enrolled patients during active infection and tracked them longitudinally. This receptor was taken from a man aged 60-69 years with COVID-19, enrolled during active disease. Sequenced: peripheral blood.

The CDR3 coding sequence is TGTGCCACCAGCCGGTTCTCTCCCGGGGGTACCGGGGAGCTGTTTTTT. It yields the protein CATSRFSPGGTGELFF. The J gene is TRBJ2-2, the V gene TRBV15, with D possibly being TRBD2 (6 bases). The CDR3 extends over 16 amino acids. CDR1 is LNHNV, CDR2 YYDKDF, per germline (reference sequence). Trimming removed 5 bases from V and 5 bases from J, with 18 bases in between. The full variable domain, rest sourced from reference TRBV15 and TRBJ2-2, is DAMVIQNPRYQVTQFGKPVTLSCSQTLNHNVMYWYQQKSSQAPKLLFHYYDKDFNNEADTPDNFQSRRPNTSFCFLDIRSPGLGDTAMYLCATSRFSPGGTGELFFGEGSRLTVL.